The 20 T cell receptor beta chains below were found in one sample sequenced in a study of cytomegalovirus exposure and HLA in healthy donors. Use of 60 Vbeta and 13 Jbeta primers characterized the PCR. Libraries were prepared by immunoSEQ multiplex PCR; TCRdb keeps only in-frame clonotypes and omits some of them. Found here are about 190,000 clones, roughly four fifths of them singletons; the top ten hold about 3%. Sequences were obtained from PBMCs. The receptor set was obtained from a woman in her twenties or thirties in good health and CMV-seropositive.

V gene TRBV27 combines with J gene TRBJ1-1, with 9 bases that match TRBD1. The CDR3 loop spans 14 amino acids. V shed 0 bases and J 6 bases; nucleotides not matched to a gene: 2. Per the germline V gene, CDR1 is MNHEY and CDR2 is SMNVEV (reference sequence). CDR3 DNA sequence: TGTGCCAGCAGTTTATCGGGGACAGGGCCTGAAGCTTTCTTT. Its translation is CASSLSGTGPEAFF.

V gene TRBV6-1 combines with J gene TRBJ2-6; D gene unclear. The germline V and J ends were trimmed by 6 bases and 0 bases, with 9 bases remaining between them. The CDR3 consists of 15 residues. Looked up from germline, CDR1 is MNHNS and CDR2 is SASEGT. CDR3 region: CASSPRASGANVLTF. Written as DNA, the CDR3 is TGTGCCAGCAGCCCCCGCGCCTCTGGGGCCAACGTCCTGACTTTC.

This rearrangement joins TRBV7-2 to TRBJ1-5; D remains unclear. The CDR3 extends over 15 amino acids. Germline V gene lookup returns CDR1 SGHTA and CDR2 FQGNSA. Deletions cut 5 bases from V and 6 bases from J, with 17 bases between. CDR3 protein: CASSPRPGQAQPQHF. CDR3 DNA: TGTGCCAGCAGCCCTCGACCAGGTCAAGCTCAGCCCCAGCATTTT.

The chain combines TRBV28 with TRBJ2-2, with 10 bases lining up with TRBD1. This CDR3 has 16 amino acids. Germline CDR1 is MDHEN and CDR2 is SYDVKM. V shed 7 bases, J shed 6 bases, and the junction held 11 bases outside the gene matches. The CDR3 loop reads CASTPWSGQGSGELFF. CDR3 nucleotide sequence: TGTGCCAGCACCCCCTGGTCGGGACAGGGGTCCGGGGAGCTGTTTTTT.

The chain combines TRBV5-4 with TRBJ1-6, with TRBD1 identical over 10 bases. V was pared by 2 bases and J by 9 bases, with 8 bases of the junction left unmatched. This CDR3 comprises 16 residues. The germline gives CDR1 SGHNT, CDR2 YYREEE (reference sequence). The CDR3 bases are TGTGCCAGCAGCTTTATCGGGACAGGGGATCTTTCACCCCTCCACTTT. Its translation is CASSFIGTGDLSPLHF.

This chain connects TRBV14 to TRBJ1-2; 8 nucleotides match TRBD1. CDR1 is SGHDN, CDR2 FVKESK, per germline. Trimming cost V 0 bases and J 6 bases; bases outside gene matches: 3. The CDR3 covers 14 residues. In DNA, the CDR3 is TGTGCCAGCAGCCAAGATCAGGGGGCAAATGGCTACACCTTC. It encodes CASSQDQGANGYTF.

This clone has at least ten counts. This rearrangement joins TRBV27 to TRBJ1-1; no definite D call. There are 17 residues in the CDR3. V lost 1 base and J lost 3, with 18 bases in between. CDR1 and CDR2 (germline): MNHEY, SMNVEV (reference sequence). The CDR3 nucleotides are TGTGCCAGCAGTTTATATTGCCAGGCCCCGCCGGACACTGAAGCTTTCTTT. It encodes CASSLYCQAPPDTEAFF.

The rearrangement joins TRBV18 to TRBJ1-1; D ambiguous. The germline gives CDR1 KGHSH, CDR2 LQKENI. V shed 6 bases and J shed 4 bases, with 21 bases lying between them. This CDR3 comprises 16 residues. CDR3 coding DNA: TGTGCCAGCTCGCGGTCCCCGCCTGGGGAGAGCACTGAAGCTTTCTTT. This gives the protein CASSRSPPGESTEAFF.

Remarks on this clone: The same CDR3 is also encoded by other DNA sequences in this sample. This chain links TRBV6-5 with TRBJ2-7, with TRBD1 matching over 7 bases. The CDR3 covers 14 residues. Germline CDR1 reads MNHEY; CDR2 reads SVGAGI. With V trimmed by 6 bases and J by 1 base, 6 bases remained unmatched. The CDR3 DNA sequence: TGTGCCAGCAGCCCAGGACAGGTATCCTACGAGCAGTACTTC. Its translation: CASSPGQVSYEQYF.

The chain recombines TRBV28 with TRBJ2-7, with no clear D. This CDR3 comprises 14 residues. The V gene's germline CDR1 is MDHEN and CDR2 SYDVKM. Trimming left V 7 bases short and J 0 bases short, with 13 bases between. The CDR3 DNA is TGTGCCAGCACGGAACAGAACCTCTCCTACGAGCAGTACTTC. Its protein product is CASTEQNLSYEQYF.

J is TRBJ2-2 and V is TRBV5-4, with TRBD2 matching over 9 bases. Germline CDR1 reads SGHNT; CDR2 reads YYREEE (reference sequence). The CDR3 length is 15 residues. Losses at the gene ends were 4 bases for V and 5 bases for J; bases not matched to a gene: 6. This CDR3 reads CASSPISGSTGELFF. CDR3 DNA: TGTGCCAGCAGCCCCATTAGCGGGAGTACCGGGGAGCTGTTTTTT.

The chain recombines TRBV4-1 with TRBJ1-1, with D perhaps matching TRBD1 (6 bases). CDR1 is MGHRA and CDR2 is YSYEKL in the germline V gene. This CDR3 is 14 amino acids long. Trimming removed 0 bases from V and 3 bases from J, with 8 bases in between. CDR3 sequence (DNA): TGCGCCAGCAGCCAAGACCCAGGGGACACTGAAGCTTTCTTT. Protein: CASSQDPGDTEAFF.

This clone was detected once. It is likely a read error, because the conserved phenylalanine at the end of the CDR3 is missing. The CDR3 is CASRTQGNAAKNIQYS. The CDR3 bases are TGTGCCAGCAGGACTCAGGGAAATGCGGCCAAAAACATTCAGTACTCC. The chain uses TRBV7-2 and TRBJ2-4; D might be TRBD1 (5 bases). This CDR3 is built from 16 residues. In germline, CDR1 is SGHTA, CDR2 FQGNSA. Trimming cost V 6 bases and J 1 base, with 16 bases left between them.

The chain employs TRBV27 and TRBJ2-7; 9 bases are a match to TRBD1. Trimming took 6 bases from V and 4 from J; bases not matched to a gene: 10. The CDR3 loop spans 15 amino acids. The germline CDR1 and CDR2 sequences are MNHEY and SMNVEV (reference sequence). The CDR3 loop is CASSRTGGEEYEQYF. The DNA for the CDR3 is TGTGCCAGCAGCCGAACAGGGGGCGAGGAATACGAGCAGTACTTC.

This clone was observed a handful of times. V and J are TRBV28 and TRBJ1-1; D possibly corresponds to TRBD1 (6 bases). CDR3 length: 15 amino acids. Germline V gene sequence: CDR1 MDHEN, CDR2 SYDVKM. V shed 6 bases and J shed 1 base, with 15 bases lying between them. CDR3 protein: CASRLPQGGNTEAFF. Here the CDR3 DNA reads TGTGCCAGCAGGTTGCCACAGGGTGGGAACACTGAAGCTTTCTTT.

The genes are TRBV28 and TRBJ1-2; D is unresolved. Germline V CDR1 and CDR2: MDHEN, SYDVKM. CDR3 length equals 13 residues. Trimming removed 5 bases at V and 4 bases at J, with 11 bases between. The CDR3 loop is CASSGPSGYGYTF. Written as DNA, the CDR3 is TGTGCCAGCAGTGGGCCTTCCGGCTATGGCTACACCTTC.

The V gene is TRBV5-1, the J gene TRBJ1-3, with D perhaps TRBD1 (6 bases). Trimming removed 5 bases from V and 0 bases from J, with 15 bases in between. This CDR3 has 16 residues. Germline CDR1 is SGHRS and CDR2 is YFSETQ. The CDR3 region is CASSPTTGHSGNTIYF. The CDR3 region has the DNA TGCGCCAGCAGTCCCACGACAGGCCACTCTGGAAACACCATATATTTT. The full variable domain, completed using reference TRBV5-1 and TRBJ1-3, is KAGVTQTPRYLIKTRGQQVTLSCSPISGHRSVSWYQQTPGQGLQFLFEYFSETQRNKGNFPGRFSGRQFSNSRSEMNVSTLELGDSALYLCASSPTTGHSGNTIYFGEGSWLTVV.

The rearrangement uses TRBV19 and TRBJ2-7, with 12 bases lining up with TRBD2. The junction had 5 bases not matched to a gene; V was cut back by 3 bases and J by 5 bases. The germline V gene encodes CDR1 LNHDA and CDR2 SQIVND (reference sequence). CDR3 length: 15 residues. The CDR3 DNA sequence: TGTGCCAGTAGTATGACTAGCGGGAGTTTAAACGAGCAGTACTTC. The encoded protein is CASSMTSGSLNEQYF. Variable domain in full (rest from reference TRBV19 and TRBJ2-7): DGGITQSPKYLFRKEGQNVTLSCEQNLNHDAMYWYRQDPGQGLRLIYYSQIVNDFQKGDIAEGYSVSREKKESFPLTVTSAQKNPTAFYLCASSMTSGSLNEQYFGPGTRLTVT.

In its sample, this clone was seen a few times. The chain combines TRBV28 with TRBJ2-7; 10 positions match TRBD2. Germline V gene sequence: CDR1 MDHEN, CDR2 SYDVKM. The V segment lost 6 bases and the J segment 2 bases; nucleotides outside the gene matches: 10. The CDR3 covers 16 residues. CDR3 sequence reads: CASRGSGRARAYEQYF. DNA for the CDR3: TGTGCCAGCAGGGGAAGCGGGAGGGCCAGGGCCTACGAGCAGTACTTC.

This clone was counted once. The chain has TRBV4-1 and TRBJ2-7; the D gene is possibly TRBD2 (7 bases). Trimming took 4 bases from V and 3 from J, leaving 16 bases between them. Germline V gene sequence: CDR1 MGHRA, CDR2 YSYEKL. The CDR3 consists of 15 residues. The CDR3 here is CASSPVGRGIYEQYF. The CDR3 DNA reads as TGCGCCAGCAGCCCGGTAGGGAGGGGGATCTACGAGCAGTACTTC.